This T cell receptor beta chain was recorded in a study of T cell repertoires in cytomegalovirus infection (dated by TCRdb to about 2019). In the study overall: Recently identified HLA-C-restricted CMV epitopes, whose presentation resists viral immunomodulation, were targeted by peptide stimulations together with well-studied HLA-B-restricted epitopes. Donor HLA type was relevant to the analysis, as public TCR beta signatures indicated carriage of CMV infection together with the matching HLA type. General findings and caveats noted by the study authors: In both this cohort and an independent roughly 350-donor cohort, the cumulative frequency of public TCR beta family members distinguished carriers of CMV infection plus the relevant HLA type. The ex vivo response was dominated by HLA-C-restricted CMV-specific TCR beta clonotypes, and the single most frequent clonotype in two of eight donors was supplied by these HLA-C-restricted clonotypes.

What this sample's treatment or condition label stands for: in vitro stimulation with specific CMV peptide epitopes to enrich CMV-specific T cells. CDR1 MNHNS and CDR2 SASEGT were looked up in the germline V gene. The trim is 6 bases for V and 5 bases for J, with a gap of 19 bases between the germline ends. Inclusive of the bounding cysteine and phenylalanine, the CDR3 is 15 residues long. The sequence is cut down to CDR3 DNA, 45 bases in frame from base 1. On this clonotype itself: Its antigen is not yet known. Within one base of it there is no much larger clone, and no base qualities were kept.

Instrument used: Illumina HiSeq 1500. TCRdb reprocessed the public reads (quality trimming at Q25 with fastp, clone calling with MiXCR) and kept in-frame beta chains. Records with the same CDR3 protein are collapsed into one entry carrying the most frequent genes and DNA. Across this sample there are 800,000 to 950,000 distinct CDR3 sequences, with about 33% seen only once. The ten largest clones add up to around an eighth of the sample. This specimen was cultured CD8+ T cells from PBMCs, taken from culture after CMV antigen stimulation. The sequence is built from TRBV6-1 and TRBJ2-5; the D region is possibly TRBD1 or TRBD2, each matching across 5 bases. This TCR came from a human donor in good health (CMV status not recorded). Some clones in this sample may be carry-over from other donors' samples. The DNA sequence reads TGTGCCAGCAGGGGGGTAGGATTACCCGCGGAGACCCAGTACTTC. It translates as CASRGVGLPAETQYF.